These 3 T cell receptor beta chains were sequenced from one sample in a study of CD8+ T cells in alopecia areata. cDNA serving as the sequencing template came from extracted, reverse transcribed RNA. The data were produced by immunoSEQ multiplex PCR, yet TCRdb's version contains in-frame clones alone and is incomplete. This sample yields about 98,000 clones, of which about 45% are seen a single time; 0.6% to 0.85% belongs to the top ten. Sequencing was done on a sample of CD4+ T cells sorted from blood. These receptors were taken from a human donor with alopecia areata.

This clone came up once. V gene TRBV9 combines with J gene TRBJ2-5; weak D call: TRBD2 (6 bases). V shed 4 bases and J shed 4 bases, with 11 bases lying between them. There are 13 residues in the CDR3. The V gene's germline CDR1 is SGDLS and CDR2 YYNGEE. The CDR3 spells CASSPRRGETQYF. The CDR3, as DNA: TGTGCCAGCAGCCCGAGGAGGGGAGAGACCCAGTACTTC.

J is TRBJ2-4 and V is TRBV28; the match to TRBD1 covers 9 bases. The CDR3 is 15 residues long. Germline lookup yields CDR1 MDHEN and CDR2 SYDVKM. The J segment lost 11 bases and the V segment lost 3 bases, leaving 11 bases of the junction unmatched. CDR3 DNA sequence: TGTGCCAGCAGTTTCGGACAGGGGACGCGACAGGTTCAGTACTTC. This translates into CASSFGQGTRQVQYF.

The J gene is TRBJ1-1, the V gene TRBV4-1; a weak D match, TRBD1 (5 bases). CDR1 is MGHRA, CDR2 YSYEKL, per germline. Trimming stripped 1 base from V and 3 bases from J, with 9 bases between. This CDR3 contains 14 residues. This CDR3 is CASSQVGRDTEAFF. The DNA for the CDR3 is TGCGCCAGCAGCCAAGTCGGCAGGGACACTGAAGCTTTCTTT.